Listed below are T cell receptor beta chains from one sample, sequenced in a study of blood T cell repertoires in COVID-19. Sequenced by immunoSEQ multiplex PCR; TCRdb stores in-frame clones only, minus some. The sample holds fewer than 150,000 clones, roughly four fifths seen once. Input material: peripheral blood. Source of these receptors: a human donor in a cohort sampled during active COVID-19. Both conserved end residues are part of each CDR3. D genes are given only for firm matches. Expanded clones get a size class; other rows say once, few or many, or leave the size out.

.	.	TRBV24-1	TRBJ1-2	TGTGCCACCAGTGATTTGAAGAACTCTAACTATGGCTACACCTTC	CATSDLKNSNYGYTF
.	TRBD1	TRBV19	TRBJ1-1	TGTGCCAGTAGTCAGAAGGGACAGGGGGCCTGGAACACTGAAGCTTTCTTT	CASSQKGQGAWNTEAFF
.	.	TRBV5-4	TRBJ1-4	TGTGCCAGCAGCGCAACAGGGTTGGGTCGTGAAAAACTGTTTTTT	CASSATGLGREKLFF
few	TRBD2	TRBV7-3	TRBJ2-7	TGTGCCAGCAGCCAGGGACTAGATGGCGAGCAGTACTTC	CASSQGLDGEQYF
.	TRBD1	TRBV5-1	TRBJ2-7	TGCGCCAGCAGAAACCTCAGGGGGCCCTCCGACCGTGGGTCCTACGAGCAGTACTTC	CASRNLRGPSDRGSYEQYF
.	TRBD1	TRBV30	TRBJ2-2	TGTGCCTGGAAGGGGGACAGCTTTACCGGGGAGCTGTTTTTT	CAWKGDSFTGELFF
.	TRBD1	TRBV5-5	TRBJ2-7	TGTGCCAGCAGCTACCACTCGACAGGGGTACTTGCCTACGAGCAGTACTTC	CASSYHSTGVLAYEQYF
.	.	TRBV19	TRBJ2-5	TGTGCCAGTAGTATTCAACAGGGATGGACACAAGAGACCCAGTACTTC	CASSIQQGWTQETQYF
.	.	TRBV5-1	TRBJ2-7	TGCGCCAGCAGCTCGGGACAAGGCGACTACGAGCAGTACTTC	CASSSGQGDYEQYF
.	TRBD1	TRBV19	TRBJ2-4	TGTGCCAGTAGTATCGGGGACAGCCTAAACATTCAGTACTTC	CASSIGDSLNIQYF
.	TRBD1	TRBV29-1	TRBJ1-2	TGCAGCGTTGAAGAGTACAGGGGGTCTGGCTACACCTTC	CSVEEYRGSGYTF
few	.	TRBV7-9	TRBJ2-7	TGTGCCAGCAGCTTAACGGGGGTCCACGAGCAGTACTTC	CASSLTGVHEQYF
.	.	TRBV5-1	TRBJ1-2	TGCGCCAGCAATCACGGGAACTATGGCTACACCTTC	CASNHGNYGYTF
.	TRBD1	TRBV29-1	TRBJ2-7	TGCAGCGTTGCAGGACAGGGGAGCTCCTACGAGCAGTACTTC	CSVAGQGSSYEQYF
.	TRBD1	TRBV5-6	TRBJ2-7	TGTGCCAGCAGCTTTCGGACAGGGAACTACGAGCAGTACTTC	CASSFRTGNYEQYF
few	.	TRBV12-3/TRBV12-4	TRBJ1-5	TGTGCCAGCAGTGCTAACAATCAGCCCCAGCATTTT	CASSANNQPQHF
.	.	TRBV27	TRBJ1-5	TGTGCCAGCGGCGGGACGAGACATCAGCCCCAGCATTTT	CASGGTRHQPQHF
.	TRBD1	TRBV9	TRBJ1-6	TGTGCCAGCAGCTATTCAGGACAGGGTGGTTCACCCCTCCACTTT	CASSYSGQGGSPLHF
.	.	TRBV3-1/TRBV3-2	TRBJ1-4	TGTGCCAGCAGCCAAGATTCGGGGGGCGGCGGGGAAAAACTGTTTTTT	CASSQDSGGGGEKLFF
.	TRBD1	TRBV27	TRBJ1-2	TGTGCCAGCAGCATTACAGGGGTGAACTATGGCTACACCTTC	CASSITGVNYGYTF
.	.	TRBV30	TRBJ1-1	TGTGCCTGGAGTGTACTTCTCAGGGTGAACACTGAAGCTTTCTTT	CAWSVLLRVNTEAFF
.	TRBD1	TRBV18	TRBJ1-1	TGTGCCAGCTCACCCGGGACAGGGGAGGTAATCACTGAAGCTTTCTTT	CASSPGTGEVITEAFF